Given below is one T cell receptor (beta chain) in context. Its antigen is currently not known. For both bulk and single-cell sequencing, libraries were prepared with the iRepertoire multiplex PCR system and TCR subtype-specific primers. Multiplex PCR with primers targeting V, D and J gene regions was used to generate bulk TCR beta libraries. Each sample contributed roughly 95-500 ng of RNA as input for preparing the bulk TCR library. Bulk TCR beta amplicons were sequenced on an Illumina MiSeq. On the study's bioinformatics: Quality control steps removed sample misassignments and low-quality sequencing reads. CDR3 was defined as the amino acids lying between the Y[YFLI]C motif of the V-gene and the [FW]GXGT motif of the J-segment. TRBV and TRBJ gene assignments and CDR3 clonotypes followed the IMGT database. Per-sample TRBV expression was normalized to the mean of the same gene in PBMC from 44 healthy donors. Reprocessed by TCRdb, the reads give a single entry per CDR3 protein sequence, without DNA. The V and J calls were not made by the authors but by TCRdb's processing. Per the sample table, the count is about 21,000 distinct CDR3 sequences. 6.5% to 8% of the sample belongs to the ten largest clones.

The source of the sample is a study of T cells in severe cutaneous drug reactions (dated by TCRdb to the late 2010s). For the study in its entirety: Patients were recruited between about 2011 and 2019 from Taiwan, Thailand and a European registry network. Only patients with a probable or definite SJS/TEN or DRESS diagnosis by RegiSCAR criteria were enrolled. The culprit drug was assigned using the Naranjo algorithm and the ALDEN drug causality algorithm. Patients in either the acute or the recovery stage provided biological samples, such as blister fluids/cells and PBMC. The study paired bulk TCR sequencing with single-cell sequencing, quantitative PCR validation, functional assays and transgenic mouse experiments. Libraries used iRepertoire multiplex PCR; authors cited a comparison showing similar capture of abundant clonotypes across iRepertoire and 5' RACE methods with or without UMI.

The donors whose samples were sequenced had carbamazepine-induced Stevens-Johnson syndrome or toxic epidermal necrolysis (CBZ-SJS/TEN). The peripheral blood repertoires were taken from CBZ-SJS/TEN patients of two origins, a few Han Chinese and six or seven European. To search for drug-specific clonotypes, the T cell receptor repertoires of patients with drug-induced severe cutaneous adverse reactions were profiled by next-generation sequencing. The RNA was isolated from either blister cells of skin lesions or peripheral blood mononuclear cells. From its cysteine to its phenylalanine, the CDR3 spans 13 amino acids. No DNA sequence is on record. The germline V gene sets CDR1 to KGHSH and CDR2 to LQKENI. What the research found in general, with its limitations: TRBV12-4 usage was strongly increased in CBZ-SJS/TEN patients, averaging roughly 35% in blister cells and around 4.8% in PBMC. A public TCRbeta CDR3 was found in all seven CBZ-SJS/TEN blister samples (mean roughly 14%) but was undetectable or scarce in tolerant-control and healthy-donor PBMC. The authors noted that whether the public TCR generalizes to SJS/TEN caused by other drugs still needs further study.

This sequence originates from a human donor with toxic epidermal necrolysis, a severe cutaneous drug reaction. The receptor chain draws on TRBV18 and TRBJ2-5; TCRdb calls TRBD2, which cannot be checked without DNA. The sample taken for sequencing was PBMCs. CDR3 loop: CASSPPEGETQYF.